One sample yielded the 23 T cell receptor beta chains listed below, sequenced in a study of shared T cell receptors in the human thymus. The assay was immunoSEQ multiplex PCR, and TCRdb's table has in-frame clones only and misses some. The sample yields around 730,000 clones, 80% to 90% seen once. These same records also appear under a second study, on human thymus T cells.

The sequenced material came from thymocytes. The receptors were sampled from a girl in the first two years of life with a congenital heart defect.

A word on this clone: This sample also contains other DNA sequences that code for the same CDR3. The chain uses TRBV27 and TRBJ2-3, with 7 positions matching TRBD1. V shed 0 bases and J 1 base; nucleotides not matched to a gene: 1. Germline values: CDR1 MNHEY, CDR2 SMNVEV (reference sequence). The CDR3 length is 15 residues. The DNA for the CDR3 is TGTGCCAGCAGTTTATCAGGGGGCGGCACAGATACGCAGTATTTT. Its protein is CASSLSGGGTDTQYF.

This clone was seen just once. V gene TRBV10-3 combines with J gene TRBJ1-1; 7 positions agree with TRBD1. CDR1 and CDR2 from the germline V gene are ENHRY and SYGVKD. The CDR3 consists of 17 residues. The V and J ends lost 1 base and 6 bases, in that order; junction bases with no gene match: 14. Here the CDR3 DNA reads TGTGCCATCAGTGAGTGCGTGATTTTAGGGGGCAAGGCTGAAGCTTTCTTT. It encodes CAISECVILGGKAEAFF.

This chain's CDR3 is CASSLVVGGGRQETQYF. CDR3 nucleotides: TGTGCCAGCAGCTTGGTTGTCGGCGGGGGGCGCCAAGAGACCCAGTACTTC. V and J are TRBV5-4 and TRBJ2-5; 8 bases align to TRBD2. CDR3 length: 17 amino acids. The V and J ends lost 0 bases and 1 base, in that order; junction bases with no gene match: 8. Germline CDR1 and CDR2: SGHNT and YYREEE (reference sequence).

This clone was seen only once. The chain is built from TRBV13 and TRBJ2-1; weak D call: TRBD2 (6 bases). This CDR3 region has 17 residues. Germline V lookup: CDR1 PRHDT, CDR2 FYEKMQ (reference sequence). V lost 1 base to trimming and J lost 3 bases, with 16 bases between them. CDR3 in amino acids: CASSLEYRRGNYNEQFF. As DNA, the CDR3 is TGTGCCAGCAGCTTAGAATACCGGCGGGGTAACTACAATGAGCAGTTCTTC.

The chain carries TRBV9 and TRBJ1-3; TRBD1 matches at 11 bases. This CDR3 region has 16 residues. Germline CDR1 is SGDLS and CDR2 is YYNGEE. V shed 2 bases, J shed 2 bases, and the junction held 3 bases outside the gene matches. Here the CDR3 reads CASSVQDRGPGNTIYF. In nucleotides, the CDR3 is TGTGCCAGCAGCGTCCAGGACAGGGGGCCTGGAAACACCATATATTTT.

This clone was picked up a small number of times. The chain uses TRBV4-3 and TRBJ1-1, with 7 positions matching TRBD1. The V segment lost 2 bases and the J segment 1 base; nucleotides outside the gene matches: 7. The germline gives CDR1 LGHNA, CDR2 YSLEER. The length of the CDR3 is 16 residues. The CDR3 nucleotides read TGCGCCAGCAGCCAATTGAGACAGGGACAGAACACTGAAGCTTTCTTT. The encoded protein is CASSQLRQGQNTEAFF.

A single count supports this clone. The V call is TRBV6-1, the J call TRBJ2-1; the match to TRBD2 covers 7 bases. This CDR3 is built from 11 residues. CDR1 MNHNS and CDR2 SASEGT come from the germline V gene. CDR3 residues: CGGGWKVEQFF. CDR3 DNA sequence: TGTGGGGGGGGGTGGAAGGTTGAGCAGTTCTTC.

This clone was observed once. The chain has TRBV5-4 and TRBJ1-2, with D possibly TRBD1 on 6 matching bases. Germline-derived CDR1 and CDR2 are SGHNT and YYREEE (reference sequence). Trimming removed 3 bases from V and 3 bases from J, with 12 bases in between. The CDR3 is 14 amino acids. CDR3 DNA: TGTGCCAGCAGCTCTCCAGGGGCCCACTATGGCTACACCTTC. Translating gives CASSSPGAHYGYTF.

The chain recombines TRBV6-1 with TRBJ1-1; the match to TRBD1 covers 9 bases. CDR3 length: 15 amino acids. The V gene's germline CDR1 is MNHNS and CDR2 SASEGT. J was trimmed by 0 bases and V by 8 bases; bases with no gene match: 7. The CDR3 bases are TGTGCCAGCGGAGGGACAGGGAACATGAACACTGAAGCTTTCTTT. Protein sequence: CASGGTGNMNTEAFF.

The V call is TRBV10-2, the J call TRBJ1-1; D is ambiguous. Trimming removed 10 bases at V and 0 bases at J, with 15 bases between. In germline, CDR1 is WSHSY, CDR2 SAAADI. The CDR3 length is 14 residues. The CDR3 loop is CATRRPSMNTEAFF. CDR3 nucleotides: TGCGCCACCCGGAGACCGTCCATGAACACTGAAGCTTTCTTT.

The chain recombines TRBV29-1 with TRBJ2-1; D may be TRBD1 (7 bases). Trimming left V 6 bases short and J 4 bases short, with 13 bases between. Germline CDR1 is SQVTM and CDR2 is ANQGSEA. The CDR3 is made up of 13 amino acids. CDR3 loop: CSVAGQSYNEQFF. CDR3 coding DNA: TGCAGCGTGGCGGGACAGTCTTACAATGAGCAGTTCTTC.

The chain recombines TRBV6-5 with TRBJ1-3, with D uncertain. The V gene's germline CDR1 is MNHEY and CDR2 SVGAGI. The CDR3 consists of 14 residues. Trimming shortened V by 2 bases and J by 4 bases, and 9 bases separated the two germline ends. For the CDR3, the DNA is TGTGCCAGCAGTTACGGCCCTCCGGGAAACACCATATATTTT. It is translated as CASSYGPPGNTIYF.

The chain carries TRBV28 and TRBJ1-5; 7 positions agree with TRBD1. J was trimmed by 0 bases and V by 5 bases; bases with no gene match: 16. The CDR3 runs 19 residues. Per the germline V gene, CDR1 is MDHEN and CDR2 is SYDVKM. The CDR3 loop is CASSPARQGIYDSNQPQHF. The DNA of the CDR3 is TGTGCCAGCAGTCCAGCCCGACAGGGAATTTATGATAGCAATCAGCCCCAGCATTTT.

V usage is TRBV28 and J usage is TRBJ1-4; 8 bases match TRBD1. Germline assignment: CDR1 MDHEN and CDR2 SYDVKM. V gave up 6 bases and J gave up 6 bases; unmatched junction bases: 3. This CDR3 comprises 13 residues. This CDR3 reads CASRDRDDEKLFF. Here the CDR3 DNA reads TGTGCCAGCAGGGACAGGGATGATGAAAAACTGTTTTTT.

V and J are TRBV6-1 and TRBJ2-5, with a weak D call TRBD1 (5 bases). The J call may be wrong; the DNA end is better matched by TRBJ2-7. The CDR3 is 17 amino acids. Per the germline V gene, CDR1 is MNHNS and CDR2 is SASEGT. The DNA for the CDR3 is TGTGCCAGCAGTGTGACCGCGAGAGTGGGCAGGGCCTACGAGCAGTACTTC. It yields the protein CASSVTARVGRAYEQYF.

The V and J genes are TRBV6-5 and TRBJ1-1; 7 bases align to TRBD1. Germline V gives CDR1 MNHEY, CDR2 SVGAGI. J gave up 0 bases and V 4 bases, and 8 bases lay outside the gene matches. This CDR3 is built from 16 residues. This CDR3 reads CASSSYHGQVNTEAFF. The CDR3 region has the DNA TGTGCCAGCAGTTCGTACCACGGACAGGTGAACACTGAAGCTTTCTTT.

This rearrangement joins TRBV4-1 to TRBJ2-5; 9 nucleotides align to TRBD2. The CDR3 consists of 17 residues. Germline-derived CDR1 and CDR2 are MGHRA and YSYEKL. Trimming cost V 1 base and J 0 bases; bases outside gene matches: 6. This CDR3 is CASSQAPRLADQETQYF. The CDR3, as DNA: TGCGCCAGCAGCCAAGCTCCCCGACTAGCGGACCAAGAGACCCAGTACTTC.

This sequence joins TRBV5-1 and TRBJ1-3; D gene unclear. This CDR3 is 19 amino acids long. CDR1 and CDR2 (germline): SGHRS, YFSETQ. The V end lost 0 bases, the J end lost 3 bases, and 22 bases lay between the germline ends. The CDR3 nucleotides are TGCGCCAGCAGCTTGGGCCTTTTTTTCGGGATTGCGGGTGGAAACACCATATATTTT. It encodes CASSLGLFFGIAGGNTIYF. The whole variable domain, remainder taken from reference TRBV5-1 and TRBJ1-3, is KAGVTQTPRYLIKTRGQQVTLSCSPISGHRSVSWYQQTPGQGLQFLFEYFSETQRNKGNFPGRFSGRQFSNSRSEMNVSTLELGDSALYLCASSLGLFFGIAGGNTIYFGEGSWLTVV.

This clone appeared a single time. The chain uses TRBV19 and TRBJ2-5; 7 bases match TRBD1. Germline CDR1 is LNHDA and CDR2 is SQIVND (reference sequence). The CDR3 extends over 16 amino acids. With V trimmed by 3 bases and J by 1 base, 8 bases remained unmatched. DNA for the CDR3: TGTGCCAGTAGTATGGCGGCAGGGGGATTCCAAGAGACCCAGTACTTC. Translating gives CASSMAAGGFQETQYF.

The chain links TRBV5-1 to TRBJ2-1; 7 positions agree with TRBD2. The CDR3 is 15 amino acids. The V and J ends lost 4 bases and 3 bases, in that order; junction bases with no gene match: 7. Germline CDR1 SGHRS, CDR2 YFSETQ. The CDR3 coding sequence is TGCGCCAGCAGCCGGGGGAGCGGGGACTACAATGAGCAGTTCTTC. Its translation is CASSRGSGDYNEQFF.

This clone was seen once. CDR3 loop: CASSPGGTSGLSSYNEQFF. The CDR3 coding sequence is TGCGCCAGCAGCCCAGGGGGGACTAGCGGGTTAAGCTCCTACAATGAGCAGTTCTTC. This chain links TRBV5-1 with TRBJ2-1; 12 positions match TRBD2. J lost 0 bases, V lost 4 bases, and 11 bases had no gene match. CDR1 is SGHRS and CDR2 is YFSETQ in the germline V gene. There are 19 residues in the CDR3. Filled out from reference TRBV5-1 and TRBJ2-1, the complete variable domain reads KAGVTQTPRYLIKTRGQQVTLSCSPISGHRSVSWYQQTPGQGLQFLFEYFSETQRNKGNFPGRFSGRQFSNSRSEMNVSTLELGDSALYLCASSPGGTSGLSSYNEQFFGPGTRLTVL.

The chain couples TRBV9 to TRBJ1-1, with D possibly matching TRBD1 (5 bases). V lost 4 bases and J 4 bases, leaving 17 bases between the germline ends. The CDR3 consists of 15 residues. From germline, CDR1 is SGDLS and CDR2 YYNGEE. CDR3 residues: CASSPLGAGTTEAFF. CDR3 sequence (DNA): TGTGCCAGCAGCCCGCTAGGGGCAGGAACCACTGAAGCTTTCTTT.

V is TRBV6-5 and J is TRBJ2-5, with 8 bases aligning to TRBD1. The J call is uncertain, as TRBJ2-7 better fits the DNA end. Germline CDR1 is MNHEY and CDR2 is SVGAGI. The length of the CDR3 is 14 residues. DNA of the CDR3: TGTGCCAGCAGCCGCGGACAGGGCCCCTACGAGCAGTACTTC. This encodes CASSRGQGPYEQYF.